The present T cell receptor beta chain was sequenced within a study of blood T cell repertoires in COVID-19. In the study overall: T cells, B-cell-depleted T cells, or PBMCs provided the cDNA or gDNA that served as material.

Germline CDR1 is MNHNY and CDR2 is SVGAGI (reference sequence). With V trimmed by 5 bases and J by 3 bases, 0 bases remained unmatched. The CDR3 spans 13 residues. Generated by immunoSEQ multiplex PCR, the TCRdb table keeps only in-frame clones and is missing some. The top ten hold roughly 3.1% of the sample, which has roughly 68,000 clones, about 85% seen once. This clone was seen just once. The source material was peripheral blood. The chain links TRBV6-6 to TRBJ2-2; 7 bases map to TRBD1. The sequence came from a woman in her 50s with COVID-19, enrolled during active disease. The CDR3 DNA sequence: TGTGCCAGCAGTGACAGGGACACCGGGGAGCTGTTTTTT. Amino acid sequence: CASSDRDTGELFF.